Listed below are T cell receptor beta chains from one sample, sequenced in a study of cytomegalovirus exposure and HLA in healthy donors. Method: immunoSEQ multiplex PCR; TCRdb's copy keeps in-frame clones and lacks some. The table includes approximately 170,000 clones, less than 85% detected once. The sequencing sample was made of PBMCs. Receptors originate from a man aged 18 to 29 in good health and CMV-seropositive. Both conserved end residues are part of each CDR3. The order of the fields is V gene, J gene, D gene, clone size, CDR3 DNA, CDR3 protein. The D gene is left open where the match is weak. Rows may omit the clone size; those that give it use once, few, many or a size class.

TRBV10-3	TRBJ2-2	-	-	TGTGCCATCAGCACTACAGGGGAGGACACCGGGGAGCTGTTTTTT	CAISTTGEDTGELFF
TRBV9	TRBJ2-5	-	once	TGTGCCAGCAGCGTAGTGGCAGGGCAAGAGACCCAGTACTTC	CASSVVAGQETQYF
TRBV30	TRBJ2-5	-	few	TGTGCCTGGTCAGGGGCAGGGGAGACCCAGTACTTC	CAWSGAGETQYF
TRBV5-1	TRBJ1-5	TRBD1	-	TGCGCCAGCAGCCGAATCCGGGACAGGGAAAACGGCAATCAGCCCCAGCATTTT	CASSRIRDRENGNQPQHF
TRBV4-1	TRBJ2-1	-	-	TGCGCCAGCAGCCCCCGACAGAGCTCCTACAATGAGCAGTTCTTC	CASSPRQSSYNEQFF
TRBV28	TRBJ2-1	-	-	TGTGCCAGCAGTCTCAATGAGCAGTTCTTC	CASSLNEQFF
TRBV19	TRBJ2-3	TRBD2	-	TGTGCCAGTAGTGGCGGGGGGGCTTCCACAGATACGCAGTATTTT	CASSGGGASTDTQYF
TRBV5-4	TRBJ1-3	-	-	TGTGCCAGCACCGTGGGAAACACCATATATTTT	CASTVGNTIYF
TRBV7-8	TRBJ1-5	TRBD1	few	TGTGCCAGCAGCCCTACAGGGGGTGCAAAATATCAGCCCCAGCATTTT	CASSPTGGAKYQPQHF
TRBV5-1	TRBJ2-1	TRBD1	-	TGCGCCAGCAGCTTGGGAGCAGGGGGCCTTTTCTACAATGAGCAGTTCTTC	CASSLGAGGLFYNEQFF
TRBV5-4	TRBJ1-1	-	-	TGTGCCAGCAGCTCCACTCAGGGGAGCGCTGAAGCTTTCTTT	CASSSTQGSAEAFF
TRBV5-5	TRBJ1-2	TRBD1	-	TGTGCCAGCAGCCCCGGACAGGGGGCTCGTTTATTCTATGGCTACACCTTC	CASSPGQGARLFYGYTF
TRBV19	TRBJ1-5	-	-	TGTGCCAGTAGTTCAAGTCCCGGGGGAATCCAGCCCCAGCATTTT	CASSSSPGGIQPQHF
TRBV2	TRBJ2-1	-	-	TGTGCCAGCAGTGAGGGGCAAGCTGAGCAGTTCTTC	CASSEGQAEQFF
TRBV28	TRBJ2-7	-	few	TGTGCCAGCAGTTTATGGACGGAGCCCGAGCAGTACTTC	CASSLWTEPEQYF
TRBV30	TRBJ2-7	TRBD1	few	TGTGCCTGGAACACAGGGGGGCACGAGCAGTACTTC	CAWNTGGHEQYF
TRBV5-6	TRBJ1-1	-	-	TGTGCCAGCAGCTTGGCCGGGGGAGAAGCTGAAGCTTTCTTT	CASSLAGGEAEAFF
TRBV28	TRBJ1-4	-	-	TGTGCCAGCAGTCGGGGACAAAGAGGGGAAAAACTGTTTTTT	CASSRGQRGEKLFF
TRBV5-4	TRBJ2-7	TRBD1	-	TGTGCCAGCAGCTTGAGGGACAGCCGCTACGAGCAGTACTTC	CASSLRDSRYEQYF
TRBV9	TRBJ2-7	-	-	TGTGCCAGCAGCGGGGGGGCGACAGGGAATTCCTACGAGCAGTACTTC	CASSGGATGNSYEQYF
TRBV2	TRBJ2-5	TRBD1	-	TGTGCCAGCAGTTTGACAGGGGGTATCTTTGGGACCCAGTACTTC	CASSLTGGIFGTQYF
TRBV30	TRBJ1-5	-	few	TGTGCCTGGAGTCGGACTGACGATCAGCCCCAGCATTTT	CAWSRTDDQPQHF
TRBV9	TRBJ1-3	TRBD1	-	TGTGCCAGCAGCGTAGCCCGGGACAGCCGGCCTGGAAACACCATATATTTT	CASSVARDSRPGNTIYF
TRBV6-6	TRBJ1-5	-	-	TGTGCCAGCAGTTACCCGAGACAGGAAAATCAGCCCCAGCATTTT	CASSYPRQENQPQHF
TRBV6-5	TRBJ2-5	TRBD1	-	TGTGCCAGCAGTTCAGACAGGGGGCAAGAGACCCAGTACTTC	CASSSDRGQETQYF
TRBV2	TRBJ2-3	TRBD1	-	TGTGCCAGCAGTGAAGGAACAGGGGGCGTAGATACGCAGTATTTT	CASSEGTGGVDTQYF
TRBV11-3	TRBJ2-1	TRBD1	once	TGTGCCAGCGGGGGCAAGGACAGGAATGAGCAGTTCTTC	CASGGKDRNEQFF
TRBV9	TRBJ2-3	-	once	TGTGCCAGCAGCCCCGGGGGCACAGATACGCAGTATTTT	CASSPGGTDTQYF
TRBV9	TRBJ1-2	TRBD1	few	TGTGCCAGCAGCCAGGGACAGGGTGGTGGCTACACCTTC	CASSQGQGGGYTF
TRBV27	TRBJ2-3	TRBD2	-	TGTGCCAGCACCGCCGGGGGGTTCTGGGTTTTT	CASTAGGFWVF
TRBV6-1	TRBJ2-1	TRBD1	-	TGTGCCAGCAGTGCGCGAGGGGGCTACGGTCTCAATGAGCAGTTCTTC	CASSARGGYGLNEQFF
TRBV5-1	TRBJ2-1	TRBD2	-	TGCGCCAGCAGCTTGGCTTTAGGGCGGGAGCCCAACAATGAGCAGTTCTTC	CASSLALGREPNNEQFF
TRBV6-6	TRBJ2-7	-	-	TGTGCCAGCAGTTACTCGATGGAGTTCTCCTACGAGCAGTACTTC	CASSYSMEFSYEQYF
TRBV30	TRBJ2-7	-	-	TGTGCCTGGAGTATGGGGGGAGCTGAGCAGTACTTC	CAWSMGGAEQYF
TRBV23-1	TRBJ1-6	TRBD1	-	TGCGCCAGCAGTCTCTTACAGGGGACCTCCTCCCCTCTTTATAATTCACCCCTCCACTTT	CASSLLQGTSSPLYNSPLHF
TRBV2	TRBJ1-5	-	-	TGTGCCAGCAGTCCGACTGTCTATAGCAATCAGCCCCAGCATTTT	CASSPTVYSNQPQHF
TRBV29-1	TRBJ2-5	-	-	TGCAGCGTTGAAGAACGCCGGGAGACCCAGTACTTC	CSVEERRETQYF
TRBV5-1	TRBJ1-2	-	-	TGCGCCAGCAGCCTCAGCAGCGGGCCCTCCTATGGCTACACCTTC	CASSLSSGPSYGYTF
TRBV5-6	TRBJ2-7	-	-	TGTGCCAGCAGCCCGGACAGTGAAGGCTCCTACGAGCAGTACTTC	CASSPDSEGSYEQYF
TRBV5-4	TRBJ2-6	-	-	TGTGCCAGCCCGTCAGGAGGTGACTCTGGGGCCAACGTCCTGACTTTC	CASPSGGDSGANVLTF
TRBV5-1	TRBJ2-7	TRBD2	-	TGCGCCAGCAGCGGCTATGGGACTAGCGGGAGTAACGAGCAGTACTTC	CASSGYGTSGSNEQYF
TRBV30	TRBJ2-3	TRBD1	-	TGTGCCTGGAGTACTCGGACAGGGGGCACAGATACGCAGTATTTT	CAWSTRTGGTDTQYF
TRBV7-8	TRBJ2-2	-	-	TGTGCCAGCAGCCCGGACAGAATAACCGGGGAGCTGTTTTTT	CASSPDRITGELFF
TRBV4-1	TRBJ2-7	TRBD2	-	TGCGCCAGCAGCCAAGGAATCGGGACTAGCGGGGGACATACGCCCTCCTACGAGCAGTACTTC	CASSQGIGTSGGHTPSYEQYF
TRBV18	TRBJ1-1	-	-	TGTGCCAGCTCACCGCAGGGATCCACTGAAGCTTTCTTT	CASSPQGSTEAFF
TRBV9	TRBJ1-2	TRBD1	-	TGTGCCAGCAGCCCCTTCATAGGGGCAGGGGGCGGGGGTGGCTACACCTTC	CASSPFIGAGGGGGYTF
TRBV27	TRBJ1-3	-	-	TGTGCCAGCAGTTTCAGGGGTACTGGAAACACCATATATTTT	CASSFRGTGNTIYF
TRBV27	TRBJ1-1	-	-	TGTGCCAGCAGTCCTCACGGGGGGGTCACTGAAGCTTTCTTT	CASSPHGGVTEAFF
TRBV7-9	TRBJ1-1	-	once	TGTGCCAGCAGCCCCGTAACGGGGGCTGAAGCTTTCTTT	CASSPVTGAEAFF
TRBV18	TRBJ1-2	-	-	TGTGCCAGCTCACCCGAGGAGGGCCGGGGCTACACCTTC	CASSPEEGRGYTF
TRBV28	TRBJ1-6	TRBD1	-	TGTGCCAGCGGAAGTCGACAGGGGGGGAATTCACCCCTCCACTTT	CASGSRQGGNSPLHF
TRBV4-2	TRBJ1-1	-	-	TGTGCCAGCAGCCAGTCTAAACAGGGACGGACTGAAGCTTTCTTT	CASSQSKQGRTEAFF
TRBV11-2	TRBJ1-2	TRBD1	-	TGTGCCAGCAGCCGGGACAGGAGCTATGGCTACACCTTC	CASSRDRSYGYTF
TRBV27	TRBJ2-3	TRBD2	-	TGTGCCAGCAGTTTATCGGGGGGGACAGATACGCAGTATTTT	CASSLSGGTDTQYF
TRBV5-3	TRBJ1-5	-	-	TGTGCCAGAAGCCCTGACAGGCCCAATCAGCCCCAGCATTTT	CARSPDRPNQPQHF